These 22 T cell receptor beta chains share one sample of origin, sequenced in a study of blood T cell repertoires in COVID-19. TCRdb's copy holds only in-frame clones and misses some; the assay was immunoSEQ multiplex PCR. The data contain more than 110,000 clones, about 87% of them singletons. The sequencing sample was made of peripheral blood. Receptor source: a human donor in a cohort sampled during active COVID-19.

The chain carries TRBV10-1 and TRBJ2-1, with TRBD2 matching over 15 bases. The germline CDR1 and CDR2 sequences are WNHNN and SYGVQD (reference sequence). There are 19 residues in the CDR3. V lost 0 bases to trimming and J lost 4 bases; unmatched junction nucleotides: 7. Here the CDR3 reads CASSESRTSGRALYNEQFF. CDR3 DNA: TGCGCCAGCAGTGAGTCTCGGACTAGCGGGAGGGCCCTATACAATGAGCAGTTCTTC.

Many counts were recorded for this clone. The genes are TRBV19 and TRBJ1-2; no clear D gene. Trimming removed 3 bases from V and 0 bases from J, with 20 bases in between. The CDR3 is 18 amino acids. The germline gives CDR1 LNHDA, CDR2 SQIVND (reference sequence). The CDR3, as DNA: TGTGCCAGTAGTATTACATTACGTTCAGGAATCCCTAACTATGGCTACACCTTC. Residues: CASSITLRSGIPNYGYTF.

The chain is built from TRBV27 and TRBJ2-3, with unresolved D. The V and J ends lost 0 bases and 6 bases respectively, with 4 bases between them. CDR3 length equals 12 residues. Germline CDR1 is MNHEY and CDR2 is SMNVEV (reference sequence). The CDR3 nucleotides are TGTGCCAGCAGTTTATCAGAGGATACGCAGTATTTT. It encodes CASSLSEDTQYF.

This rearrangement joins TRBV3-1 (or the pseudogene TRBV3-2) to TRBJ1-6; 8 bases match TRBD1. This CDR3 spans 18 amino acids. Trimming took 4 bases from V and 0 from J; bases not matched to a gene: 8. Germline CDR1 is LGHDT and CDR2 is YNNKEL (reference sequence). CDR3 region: CASSLVGQASSYNSPLHF. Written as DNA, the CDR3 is TGTGCCAGCAGCCTAGTGGGACAGGCCAGCTCCTATAATTCACCCCTCCACTTT.

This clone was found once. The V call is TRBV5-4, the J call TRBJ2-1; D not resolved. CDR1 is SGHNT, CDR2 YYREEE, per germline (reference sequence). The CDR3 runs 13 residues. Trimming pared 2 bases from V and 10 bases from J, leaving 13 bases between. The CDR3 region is CASSFGPAIEQFF. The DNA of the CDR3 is TGTGCCAGCAGCTTCGGTCCAGCGATAGAGCAGTTCTTC.

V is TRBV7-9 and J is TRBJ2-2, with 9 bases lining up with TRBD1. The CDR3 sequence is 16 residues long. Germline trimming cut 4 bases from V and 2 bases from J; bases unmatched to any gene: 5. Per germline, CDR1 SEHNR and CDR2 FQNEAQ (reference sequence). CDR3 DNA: TGTGCCAGCAGCTCCGGGACAGGGTTCAACACCGGGGAGCTGTTTTTT. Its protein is CASSSGTGFNTGELFF. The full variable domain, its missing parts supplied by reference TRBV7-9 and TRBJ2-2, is DTGVSQNPRHKITKRGQNVTFRCDPISEHNRLYWYRQTLGQGPEFLTYFQNEAQLEKSRLLSDRFSAERPKGSFSTLEIQRTEQGDSAMYLCASSSGTGFNTGELFFGEGSRLTVL.

CDR3 nucleotides: TGCGCCAGCAGTGAGTGGCCTAGCGGCCAGAGAGAGACCCAGTACTTC. This gives the protein CASSEWPSGQRETQYF. J is TRBJ2-5 and V is TRBV10-1, with 7 bases lining up with TRBD2. Per germline, CDR1 WNHNN and CDR2 SYGVQD (reference sequence). The junction had 9 bases not matched to a gene; V was cut back by 1 base and J by 4 bases. The CDR3 consists of 16 residues.

The CDR3 bases are TGTGCCAGCAGCTTAGGGCTGTATGGCTACACCTTC. It yields the protein CASSLGLYGYTF. The chain links TRBV7-9 to TRBJ1-2; D unresolved. Germline CDR1 reads SEHNR; CDR2 reads FQNEAQ (reference sequence). Trimming took 1 base from V and 5 from J, leaving 5 bases between them. CDR3 length: 12 residues.

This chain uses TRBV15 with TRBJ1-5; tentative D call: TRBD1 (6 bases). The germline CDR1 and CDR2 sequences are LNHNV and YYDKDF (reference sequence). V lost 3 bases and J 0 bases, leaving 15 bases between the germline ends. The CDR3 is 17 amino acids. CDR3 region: CATSSAGRGNSNQPQHF. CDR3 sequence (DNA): TGTGCCACCAGCAGTGCAGGGAGGGGGAATAGCAATCAGCCCCAGCATTTT.

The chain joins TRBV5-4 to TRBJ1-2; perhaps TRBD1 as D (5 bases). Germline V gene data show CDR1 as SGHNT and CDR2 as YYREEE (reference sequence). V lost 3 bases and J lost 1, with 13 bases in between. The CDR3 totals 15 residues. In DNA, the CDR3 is TGTGCCAGCAGCTCCCCACAGGCGATTAACTATGGCTACACCTTC. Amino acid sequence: CASSSPQAINYGYTF.

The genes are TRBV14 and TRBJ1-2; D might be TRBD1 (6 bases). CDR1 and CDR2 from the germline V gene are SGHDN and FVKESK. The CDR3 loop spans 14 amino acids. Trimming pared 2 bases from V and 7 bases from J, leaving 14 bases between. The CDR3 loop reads CASSQSTGSGGYTF. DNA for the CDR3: TGTGCCAGCAGCCAAAGCACAGGGTCAGGTGGCTACACCTTC. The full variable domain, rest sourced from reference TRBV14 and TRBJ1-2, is EAGVTQFPSHSVIEKGQTVTLRCDPISGHDNLYWYRRVMGKEIKFLLHFVKESKQDESGMPNNRFLAERTGGTYSTLKVQPAELEDSGVYFCASSQSTGSGGYTFGSGTRLTVV.

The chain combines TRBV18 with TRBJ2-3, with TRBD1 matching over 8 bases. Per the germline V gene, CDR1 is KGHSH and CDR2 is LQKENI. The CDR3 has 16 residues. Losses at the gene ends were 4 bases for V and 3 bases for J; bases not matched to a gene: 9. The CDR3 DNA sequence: TGTGCCAGCTCACAACCCCAGGGGGCTTGGACAGATACGCAGTATTTT. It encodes CASSQPQGAWTDTQYF.

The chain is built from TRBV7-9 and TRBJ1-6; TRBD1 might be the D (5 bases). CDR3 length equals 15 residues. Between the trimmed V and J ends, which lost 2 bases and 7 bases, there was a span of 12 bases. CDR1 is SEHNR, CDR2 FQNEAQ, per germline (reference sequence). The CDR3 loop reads CASSLREGPNSPLHF. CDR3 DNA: TGTGCCAGCAGCTTAAGGGAGGGGCCCAATTCACCCCTCCACTTT.

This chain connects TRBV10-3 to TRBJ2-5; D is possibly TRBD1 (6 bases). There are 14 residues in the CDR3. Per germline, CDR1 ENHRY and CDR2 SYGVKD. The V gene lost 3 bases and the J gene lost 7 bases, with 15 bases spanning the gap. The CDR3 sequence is CAISDDGTPGTQYF. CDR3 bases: TGTGCCATCAGTGACGATGGGACACCGGGGACCCAGTACTTC.

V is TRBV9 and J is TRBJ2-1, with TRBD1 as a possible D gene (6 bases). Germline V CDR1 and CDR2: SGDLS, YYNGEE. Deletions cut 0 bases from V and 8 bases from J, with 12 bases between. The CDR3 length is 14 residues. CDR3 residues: CASSVGGRGYEQFF. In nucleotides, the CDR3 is TGTGCCAGCAGCGTAGGGGGGCGAGGATATGAGCAGTTCTTC.

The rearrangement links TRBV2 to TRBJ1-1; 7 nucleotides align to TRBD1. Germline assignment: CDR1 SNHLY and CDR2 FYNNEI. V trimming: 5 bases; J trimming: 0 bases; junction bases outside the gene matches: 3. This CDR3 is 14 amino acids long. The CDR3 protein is CASSLGQLNTEAFF. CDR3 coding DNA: TGTGCCAGCAGTTTGGGACAGCTGAACACTGAAGCTTTCTTT.

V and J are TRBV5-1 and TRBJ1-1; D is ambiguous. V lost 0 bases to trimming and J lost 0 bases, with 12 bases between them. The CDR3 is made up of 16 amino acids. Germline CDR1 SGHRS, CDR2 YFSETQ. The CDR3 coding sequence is TGCGCCAGCAGCTTGGTTTCGGGGAGTATGAACACTGAAGCTTTCTTT. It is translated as CASSLVSGSMNTEAFF.

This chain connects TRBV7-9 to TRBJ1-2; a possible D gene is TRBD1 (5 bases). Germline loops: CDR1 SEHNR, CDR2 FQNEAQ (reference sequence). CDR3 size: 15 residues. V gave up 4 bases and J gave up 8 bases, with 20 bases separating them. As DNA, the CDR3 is TGTGCCAGCAGCTCGCCCCTCCAGGGACTTAAGGGCTACACCTTC. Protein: CASSSPLQGLKGYTF.

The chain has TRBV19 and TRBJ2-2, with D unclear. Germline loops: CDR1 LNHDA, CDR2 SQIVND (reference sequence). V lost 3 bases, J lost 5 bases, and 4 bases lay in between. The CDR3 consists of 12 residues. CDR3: CASSILTGELFF. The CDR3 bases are TGTGCCAGTAGTATCTTAACCGGGGAGCTGTTTTTT.

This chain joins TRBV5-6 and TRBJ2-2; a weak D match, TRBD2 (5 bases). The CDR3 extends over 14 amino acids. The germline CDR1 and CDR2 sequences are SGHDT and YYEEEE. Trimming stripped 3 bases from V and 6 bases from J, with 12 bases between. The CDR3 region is CASSYTRVPGELFF. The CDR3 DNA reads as TGTGCCAGCAGCTACACTAGGGTTCCCGGGGAGCTGTTTTTT. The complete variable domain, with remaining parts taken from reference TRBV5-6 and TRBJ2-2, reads DAGVTQSPTHLIKTRGQQVTLRCSPKSGHDTVSWYQQALGQGPQFIFQYYEEEERQRGNFPDRFSGHQFPNYSSELNVNALLLGDSALYLCASSYTRVPGELFFGEGSRLTVL.

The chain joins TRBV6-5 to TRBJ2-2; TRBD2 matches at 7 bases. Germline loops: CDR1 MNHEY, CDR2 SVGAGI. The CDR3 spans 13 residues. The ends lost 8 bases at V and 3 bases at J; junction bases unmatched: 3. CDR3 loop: CASGTTYTGELFF. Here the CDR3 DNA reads TGTGCCAGCGGGACTACCTACACCGGGGAGCTGTTTTTT.

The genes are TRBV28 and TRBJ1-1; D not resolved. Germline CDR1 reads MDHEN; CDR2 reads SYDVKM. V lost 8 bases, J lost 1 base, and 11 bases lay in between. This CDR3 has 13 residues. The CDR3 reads CASVRLGNTEAFF. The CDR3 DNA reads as TGTGCCAGCGTCCGACTCGGGAACACTGAAGCTTTCTTT.